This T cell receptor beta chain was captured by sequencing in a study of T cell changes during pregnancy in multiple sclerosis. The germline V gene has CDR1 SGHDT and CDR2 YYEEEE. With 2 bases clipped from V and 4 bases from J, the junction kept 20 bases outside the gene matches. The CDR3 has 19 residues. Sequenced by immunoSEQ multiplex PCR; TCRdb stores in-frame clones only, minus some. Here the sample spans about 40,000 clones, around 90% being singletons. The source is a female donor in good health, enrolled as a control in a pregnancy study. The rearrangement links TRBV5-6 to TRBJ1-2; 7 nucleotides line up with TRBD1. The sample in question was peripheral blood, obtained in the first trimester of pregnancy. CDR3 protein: CASSFLLTGDSSTRYGYTF. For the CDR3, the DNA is TGTGCCAGCAGCTTTCTTCTAACAGGGGACTCCTCTACTCGCTATGGCTACACCTTC.